This T cell receptor beta chain was retrieved from a study of shared clonotypes between healthy human individuals. About this clone: Its cognate antigen is unknown.

Study findings and constraints: Limited genetic and exposure-history diversity came from having few donors.

Per the original methods: ImmunoSEQ yielded junction-only sequences lacking quality scores, so filtering differed. The assay was immunoSEQ multiplex PCR, and TCRdb's table has in-frame clones only and misses some. Clonal size and the V and J genes are those of that table, whereas D and trimming came from the DNA. The table shows fewer than 600,000 clones, with around 79% occurring only once. CDR1 is SEHNR, CDR2 FQNEAQ, per germline (reference sequence). Trimming took off 5 bases at V and 7 bases at J, with 17 bases between the two ends. The CDR3 extends over 15 amino acids. The V and J genes are TRBV7-9 and TRBJ1-4, with D perhaps matching TRBD1 (5 bases). The TCR sequence derives from a woman between 40 and 50 years old in good health. Some clones in this sample may be carry-over from other donors' samples. Sequencing used PBMCs. CDR3 in amino acids: CASSLLAGGSEKLFF. CDR3 DNA sequence: TGTGCCAGCAGCCTTCTCGCGGGGGGGAGTGAAAAACTGTTTTTT.